This T cell receptor beta chain comes out of a study of siplizumab effects on memory and regulatory T cells. Germline values: CDR1 MNHEY, CDR2 SMNVEV (reference sequence). The CDR3 has 14 residues. With 1 base clipped from V and 9 bases from J, the junction kept 6 bases outside the gene matches. TCR templates numbering approximately 9.3 x 10^4 were assayed per sample. Only in-frame clones appear in the TCRdb table, and some are missing; sequencing was by immunoSEQ multiplex PCR. The sample records about 100,000 clones, 85% to 95% being singletons. The chain recombines TRBV27 with TRBJ2-1; 7 nucleotides agree with TRBD2. Sequencing was carried out using non-Treg CD4+ T cells sorted from blood. The receptor comes from a human donor in good health. The DNA for the CDR3 is TGTGCCAGCAGTTTATATCGGGAGGCTGGTGAGCAGTTCTTC. As protein: CASSLYREAGEQFF.